The present T cell receptor beta chain was sequenced within a study of identical twins. Overall study results and limits: Twin sharing of out-of-frame TCR alpha was underestimated by models in monozygotic pairs. Conclusions rested on cross-sectional statistics rather than following the same donors. Abundant cord blood beta clonotypes carried fewer insertions; memory repertoires showed none.

On this clonotype: Antigen: not known.

This CDR3 is 12 amino acids long. V shed 6 bases and J shed 6 bases, with 9 bases lying between them. A template switching step contributed a universal primer site, while unique molecular identifiers were present in the cDNA. TCRdb reprocessed the 5' RACE reads via MiXCR and lists one record per CDR3 protein. The sample carries about 210,000 distinct CDR3 sequences, around 10% recorded once. The receptor was derived from a woman aged 18-29 years in good health. The sequenced sample was memory (CD45RO+) T cells sorted from blood. J is TRBJ2-1 and V is TRBV12-3 or TRBV12-4; D is undetermined. The CDR3 sequence is CASSRPGNEQFF. CDR3 bases: TGTGCCAGCAGCCGACCTGGCAATGAGCAGTTCTTC.